This is a list of T cell receptor beta chains from one sample in a study of cytomegalovirus exposure and HLA in healthy donors. Generated by immunoSEQ multiplex PCR, the TCRdb table keeps only in-frame clones and is missing some. The sample records approximately 150,000 clones, roughly 80% being singletons. The sequenced material came from PBMCs. These receptors all come from a man younger than 35 in good health and CMV-seropositive. Both conserved end residues are part of each CDR3. A D gene is named only where the DNA matches it firmly. Only some rows state a clone size, as once, few, many or a class for expanded clones.

d_gene	len	v_gene	abundance	j_gene	CDR3nt	CDR3aa
-	15	TRBV21-1	-	TRBJ2-5	TGTGCCAGCAGCAAAGCAAGTGGGCAGGAAGAGACCCAGTACTTC	CASSKASGQEETQYF
TRBD1	15	TRBV15	-	TRBJ2-3	TGTGCCACCAGCAGCCGGAACAGGGGAACAGATACGCAGTATTTT	CATSSRNRGTDTQYF
-	15	TRBV29-1	-	TRBJ2-7	TGCAGCGTGAGTAATCCGACAGGACAATCCTACGAGCAGTACTTC	CSVSNPTGQSYEQYF
TRBD1	15	TRBV28	-	TRBJ1-2	TGTGCCAGCTTTAGTGCGACAGGGAAGAGGGGAGGCTACACCTTC	CASFSATGKRGGYTF
-	13	TRBV18	few	TRBJ2-5	TGTGCCAGCTCACCGGCCGATCAAGAGACCCAGTACTTC	CASSPADQETQYF
TRBD2	14	TRBV15	-	TRBJ2-7	TGTGCCACCAGCAGAAGCGGGAGCTCCTACGAGCAGTACTTC	CATSRSGSSYEQYF
TRBD2	14	TRBV28	-	TRBJ2-5	TGTGCCAGCAGTTTTCAAGCGGGAGTGGAGACCCAGTACTTC	CASSFQAGVETQYF
TRBD2	14	TRBV30	-	TRBJ2-5	TGTGCCTGGAGTCCACGGGAGGGAGGAGAGACCCAGTACTTC	CAWSPREGGETQYF
TRBD2	19	TRBV6-1	once	TRBJ2-3	TGTGCCAGCAGTGAATACCTCGGGACTAGCGGTAAAAGCACAGATACGCAGTATTTT	CASSEYLGTSGKSTDTQYF
-	14	TRBV2	-	TRBJ1-6	TGTGCCAGCAGTGAGGAGTCCTATAATTCACCCCTCCACTTT	CASSEESYNSPLHF
-	15	TRBV28	few	TRBJ1-5	TGTGCCAGCAGACCACAGGTGGGGAGCAATCAGCCCCAGCATTTT	CASRPQVGSNQPQHF
-	13	TRBV10-3	-	TRBJ1-4	TGTGCCATCAGTGACCGGGACTCTGAAAAACTGTTTTTT	CAISDRDSEKLFF
-	11	TRBV18	once	TRBJ1-1	TGTGCCAGCTCGGCGAACACTGAAGCTTTCTTT	CASSANTEAFF
-	14	TRBV4-1	-	TRBJ2-1	TGCGCCAGCAGCCAAGGGTGGCTAGCCAGGTCGCAGTTCTTC	CASSQGWLARSQFF
-	14	TRBV9	-	TRBJ1-2	TGTGCCAGCAGCTCTCGACAGCCGCCGGGTGGCTACACCTTC	CASSSRQPPGGYTF
TRBD1	19	TRBV30	-	TRBJ2-4	TGTGCCTGGAGCCCGGGACAGGGTATCCTGGAAGGGGCCAAAAACATTCAGTACTTC	CAWSPGQGILEGAKNIQYF